The clone carrying this T cell receptor (beta chain) showed up just a few times. Those who donated, Caucasian adults without exception, all lived in Nashville, Tennessee. These data are taken from a study of shared clonotypes between healthy human individuals. With V trimmed by 4 bases and J by 6 bases, 7 bases remained unmatched. The germline gives CDR1 SGHKS, CDR2 YYEKEE (reference sequence). This CDR3 comprises 13 residues. Genomic DNA belonging to each subset was distributed in equal measure over several immunoSEQ plates. TCRdb's table, derived via immunoSEQ multiplex PCR, lists solely in-frame clones and lacks some. The table includes some 240,000 clones, 65% detected once.

The sample was memory CD4+ T cells sorted from blood. Stated subset: CD45RA-negative fraction. The rearrangement uses TRBV5-5 and TRBJ2-7; 7 bases are shared with TRBD2. The TCR sequence derives from a man aged 30 to 39 in good health. Written as DNA, the CDR3 is TGTGCCAGCAGCGGCTGGGAGCGGGGCGAGCAGTACTTC. This translates into CASSGWERGEQYF.